Listed below are T cell receptor beta chains from one sample, sequenced in a study of CD8 T cells in ankylosing spondylitis. A single record per CDR3 protein comes from TCRdb applying MiXCR to the 5' RACE reads. The sample has about 540,000 distinct CDR3 sequences, roughly an eighth seen once; the top ten hold under 7.5%. Sequencing used blood, either unsorted or a sorted T cell fraction (not recorded which). Receptor source: a male donor with ankylosing spondylitis. Each CDR3 is given with its conserved first and last residue. A D gene is named only where the DNA matches it firmly. Where a row states a size, it is once, few, many or the class of an expanded clone; other rows omit it.

CASSLILPGANVLTF,TGTGCCAGCAGCCTAATACTGCCTGGGGCCAACGTCCTGACTTTC,.,many,TRBJ2-6,TRBV7-9
CSARASVETQYF,TGCAGTGCTAGAGCTAGCGTTGAGACCCAGTACTTC,.,.,TRBJ2-5,TRBV20-1
CASRAGGRNEKLFF,TGTGCCAGCAGGGCCGGGGGGAGGAATGAAAAACTGTTTTTT,.,.,TRBJ1-4,TRBV6-1
CSARVPQGSTEAFF,TGCAGTGCTAGAGTACCACAGGGTTCCACTGAAGCTTTCTTT,.,.,TRBJ1-1,TRBV20-1
CASGQSERGTQYF,TGTGCCAGCGGCCAAAGTGAGCGAGGGACCCAGTACTTC,.,.,TRBJ2-5,TRBV5-5
CASSVGDWQPQHF,TGTGCCAGCAGTGTCGGGGATTGGCAGCCCCAGCATTTT,.,few,TRBJ1-5,TRBV12-3/TRBV12-4
CASSLGKREATDTQYF,TGTGCCAGCAGCTTAGGGAAGCGGGAGGCCACAGATACGCAGTATTTT,TRBD2,few,TRBJ2-3,TRBV11-3
CASSLEAGFFYEQYF,TGTGCCAGCAGCTTAGAGGCAGGGTTCTTCTACGAGCAGTACTTC,.,.,TRBJ2-7,TRBV7-2
CSVSPGGSNNEQFF,TGCAGCGTCTCACCCGGCGGGAGCAACAATGAGCAGTTCTTC,TRBD2,few,TRBJ2-1,TRBV29-1
CASSYSLRQQSRDFQETQYF,TGTGCCAGCAGTTACTCCTTACGACAACAATCTCGGGACTTTCAAGAGACCCAGTACTTC,.,.,TRBJ2-5,TRBV6-2/TRBV6-3
CASSPTGAGKLFF,TGTGCCAGCAGCCCCACAGGGGCCGGAAAACTGTTTTTT,TRBD1,few,TRBJ1-4,TRBV11-2
CSGLTGGTGELFF,TGCAGCGGACTGACAGGGGGCACCGGGGAGCTGTTTTTT,TRBD1,few,TRBJ2-2,TRBV29-1
CSARLGTDTEAFF,TGCAGTGCTAGATTGGGCACGGACACTGAAGCTTTCTTT,.,.,TRBJ1-1,TRBV20-1
CASRLEGTDTQYF,TGTGCCAGCAGACTAGAGGGCACAGATACGCAGTATTTT,.,many,TRBJ2-3,TRBV6-6
CASSLWGSYNEQFF,TGTGCCAGCAGCTTATGGGGCAGCTACAATGAGCAGTTCTTC,.,.,TRBJ2-1,TRBV5-8
CSASSDRSNYGYTF,TGCAGTGCTAGTTCAGACCGCTCTAACTATGGCTACACCTTC,.,.,TRBJ1-2,TRBV20-1
CATSATSHSSYNEQFF,TGTGCCACCAGTGCCACGAGTCACAGCTCCTACAATGAGCAGTTCTTC,.,.,TRBJ2-1,TRBV24-1
CASSELAGGPYTQYF,TGTGCCAGCAGTGAACTAGCGGGAGGGCCGTATACGCAGTATTTT,TRBD2,.,TRBJ2-3,TRBV6-4
CSARDPRQGDQPQHF,TGCAGTGCTAGAGATCCCCGACAGGGCGATCAGCCCCAGCATTTT,TRBD1,few,TRBJ1-5,TRBV20-1
CASSLALPGTGAGNEKLFF,TGTGCCAGCAGTCTAGCCCTCCCGGGGACAGGGGCCGGTAATGAAAAACTGTTTTTT,TRBD1,.,TRBJ1-4,TRBV7-2
CATRPPGTGELFF,TGTGCCACCAGACCCCCTGGGACCGGGGAGCTGTTTTTT,.,many,TRBJ2-2,TRBV24-1
CSAITGTSGIPDTQYF,TGCAGTGCAATAACCGGGACTAGCGGGATTCCAGATACGCAGTATTTT,TRBD2,.,TRBJ2-3,TRBV20-1
CASSVESKGETQYF,TGTGCCAGCAGCGTAGAATCAAAGGGGGAGACCCAGTACTTC,.,.,TRBJ2-5,TRBV9
CASSLSVLAGYNEQFF,TGTGCCAGCAGTTTATCGGTACTAGCGGGCTACAATGAGCAGTTCTTC,TRBD2,.,TRBJ2-1,TRBV27
CSVDRPGYNEQFF,TGCAGTGTGGACAGGCCAGGTTACAATGAGCAGTTCTTC,TRBD1,.,TRBJ2-1,TRBV20-1
CASSFIGNQPQHF,TGTGCCAGCAGTTTTATAGGGAATCAGCCCCAGCATTTT,.,.,TRBJ1-5,TRBV12-3/TRBV12-4